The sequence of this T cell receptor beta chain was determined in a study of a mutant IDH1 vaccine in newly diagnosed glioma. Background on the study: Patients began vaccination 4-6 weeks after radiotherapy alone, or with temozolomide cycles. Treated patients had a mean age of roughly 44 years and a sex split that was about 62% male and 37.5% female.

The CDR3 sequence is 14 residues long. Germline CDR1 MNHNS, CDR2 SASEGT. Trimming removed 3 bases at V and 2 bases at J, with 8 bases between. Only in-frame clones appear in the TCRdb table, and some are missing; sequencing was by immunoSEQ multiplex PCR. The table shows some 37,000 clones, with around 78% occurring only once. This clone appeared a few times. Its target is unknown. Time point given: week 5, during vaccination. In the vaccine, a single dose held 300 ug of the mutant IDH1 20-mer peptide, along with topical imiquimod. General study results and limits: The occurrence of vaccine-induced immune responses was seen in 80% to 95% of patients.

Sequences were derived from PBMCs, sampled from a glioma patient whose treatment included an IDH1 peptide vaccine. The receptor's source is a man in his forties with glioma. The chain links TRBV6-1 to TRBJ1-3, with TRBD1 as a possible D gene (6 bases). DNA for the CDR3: TGTGCCAGCAGTGAGGGGACAACTGGAAACACCATATATTTT. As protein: CASSEGTTGNTIYF.